Below are 5 T cell receptor beta chains sequenced from a single sample in a study of blood T cells in healthy people across ages. With a J-beta primer mix and a sample-barcoded 5' primer, a second PCR ran about 6 to 11 cycles. MiXCR was run by TCRdb on the 5' RACE reads, yielding one entry per CDR3 protein. This sample carries about 800,000 distinct CDR3 sequences, approximately 25% of them seen once, and the ten largest clones take around 3.6%. This same sample was also part of a study on T cells of mothers and their children.

Sequencing used blood. These receptors all come from a boy younger than 18 in good health.

The V and J genes are TRBV7-9 and TRBJ2-1; no reliable D call. Trimming shortened V by 4 bases and J by 8 bases, and 12 bases separated the two germline ends. Germline-derived CDR1 and CDR2 are SEHNR and FQNEAQ (reference sequence). The CDR3 sequence is 13 residues long. The CDR3 sequence is CASSYGPGDEQFF. DNA of the CDR3: TGTGCCAGCAGCTATGGGCCTGGAGATGAGCAGTTCTTC.

The chain employs TRBV27 and TRBJ1-1, with a weak D call TRBD1 (5 bases). CDR3 length: 11 amino acids. In germline, CDR1 is MNHEY, CDR2 SMNVEV (reference sequence). V was trimmed by 8 bases and J by 5 bases, leaving 9 bases between them. In DNA, the CDR3 is TGTGCCAGCGTAGACAGAACTGAAGCTTTCTTT. Its protein product is CASVDRTEAFF.

This clonotype was seen a few times. CDR3 residues: CASSPRGPGPQETQYF. The CDR3 DNA sequence: TGTGCCAGCAGCCCCCGAGGGCCGGGGCCGCAAGAGACCCAGTACTTC. V is TRBV7-2 and J is TRBJ2-5; the D gene could be TRBD1 or TRBD2 (5 bases each). The length of the CDR3 is 16 residues. Trimming stripped 5 bases from V and 2 bases from J, with 18 bases between. Germline V gives CDR1 SGHTA, CDR2 FQGNSA.

CDR3 loop: CASSQDGTGVTETQYF. Here the CDR3 DNA reads TGCGCCAGCAGCCAAGATGGGACGGGAGTAACCGAGACCCAGTACTTC. The V call is TRBV4-1, the J call TRBJ2-5; perhaps TRBD2 as D (6 bases). CDR3 length: 16 residues. The germline CDR1 and CDR2 sequences are MGHRA and YSYEKL. V lost 0 bases, J lost 5 bases, and 16 bases lay in between.

This chain uses TRBV25-1 with TRBJ2-5; tentatively, D is TRBD1 or TRBD2 (5 bases each). CDR1 is MGHDK, CDR2 SYGVNS, per germline. Trimming removed 7 bases at V and 5 bases at J, with 14 bases between. This CDR3 is 13 amino acids long. The CDR3 loop reads CASTGGGAETQYF. The CDR3 DNA sequence: TGTGCCAGCACTGGTGGGGGTGCGGAGACCCAGTACTTC.